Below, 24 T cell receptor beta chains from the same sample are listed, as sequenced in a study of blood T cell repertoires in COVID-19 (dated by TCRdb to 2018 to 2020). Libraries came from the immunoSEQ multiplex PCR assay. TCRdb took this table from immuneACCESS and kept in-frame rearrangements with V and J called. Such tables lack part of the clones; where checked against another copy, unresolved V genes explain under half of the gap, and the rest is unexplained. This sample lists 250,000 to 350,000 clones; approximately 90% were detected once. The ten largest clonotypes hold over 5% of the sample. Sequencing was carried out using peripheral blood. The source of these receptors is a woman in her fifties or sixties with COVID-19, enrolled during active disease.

The CDR3 DNA reads TGTGCCAGCAGACAAAGGGGGCAGAACACTGAAGCTTTCTTT. Its protein is CASRQRGQNTEAFF. The chain links TRBV7-6 to TRBJ1-1, with 7 positions matching TRBD1. V lost 6 bases to trimming and J lost 1 base; unmatched junction nucleotides: 5. The germline gives CDR1 SGHVS, CDR2 FNYEAQ. The CDR3 is made up of 14 amino acids.

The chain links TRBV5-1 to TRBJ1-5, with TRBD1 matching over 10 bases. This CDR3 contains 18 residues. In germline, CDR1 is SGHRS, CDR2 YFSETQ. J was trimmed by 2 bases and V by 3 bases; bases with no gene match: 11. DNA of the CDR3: TGCGCCAGCAGCTACCCGGGACAGGGGCACCAGGGCAATCAGCCCCAGCATTTT. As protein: CASSYPGQGHQGNQPQHF.

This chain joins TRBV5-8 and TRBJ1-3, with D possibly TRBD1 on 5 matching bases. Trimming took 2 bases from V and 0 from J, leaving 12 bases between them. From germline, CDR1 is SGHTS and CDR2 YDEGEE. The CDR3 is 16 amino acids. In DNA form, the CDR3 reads TGTGCCAGCAGCTTACCAGGGAAGAGCTCTGGAAACACCATATATTTT. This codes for CASSLPGKSSGNTIYF.

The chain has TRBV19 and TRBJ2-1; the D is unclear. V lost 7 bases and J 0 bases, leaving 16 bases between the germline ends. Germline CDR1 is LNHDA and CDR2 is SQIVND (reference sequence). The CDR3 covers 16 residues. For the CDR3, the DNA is TGTGCCAGTACCTACACCGGGTCTAGCTCCTACAATGAGCAGTTCTTC. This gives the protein CASTYTGSSSYNEQFF. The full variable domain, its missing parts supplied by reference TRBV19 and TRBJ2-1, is DGGITQSPKYLFRKEGQNVTLSCEQNLNHDAMYWYRQDPGQGLRLIYYSQIVNDFQKGDIAEGYSVSREKKESFPLTVTSAQKNPTAFYLCASTYTGSSSYNEQFFGPGTRLTVL.

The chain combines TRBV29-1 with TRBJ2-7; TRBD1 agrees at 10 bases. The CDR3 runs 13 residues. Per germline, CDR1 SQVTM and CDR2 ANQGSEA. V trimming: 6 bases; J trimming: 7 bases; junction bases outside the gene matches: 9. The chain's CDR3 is CSVAPGQGWEQYF. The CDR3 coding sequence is TGCAGCGTGGCCCCGGGACAGGGGTGGGAGCAGTACTTC.

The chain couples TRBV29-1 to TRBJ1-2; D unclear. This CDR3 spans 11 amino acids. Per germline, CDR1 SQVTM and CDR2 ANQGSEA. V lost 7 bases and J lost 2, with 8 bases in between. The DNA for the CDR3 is TGCAGCGCCCACTCCAACTATGGCTACACCTTC. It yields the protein CSAHSNYGYTF.

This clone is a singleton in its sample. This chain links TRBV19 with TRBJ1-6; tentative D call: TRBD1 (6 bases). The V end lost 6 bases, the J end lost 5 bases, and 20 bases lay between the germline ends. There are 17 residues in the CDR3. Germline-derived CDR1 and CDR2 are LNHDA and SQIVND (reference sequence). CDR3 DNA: TGTGCCAGTAGACTGGGGGCGACGTTTGGGGATAATTCACCCCTCCACTTT. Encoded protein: CASRLGATFGDNSPLHF.

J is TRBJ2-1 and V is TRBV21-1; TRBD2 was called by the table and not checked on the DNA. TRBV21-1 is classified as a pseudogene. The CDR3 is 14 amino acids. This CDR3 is CASSIRPRADEQFF. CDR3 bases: TGTGCCAGCAGCATCAGGCCCCGAGCGGATGAGCAGTTCTTC.

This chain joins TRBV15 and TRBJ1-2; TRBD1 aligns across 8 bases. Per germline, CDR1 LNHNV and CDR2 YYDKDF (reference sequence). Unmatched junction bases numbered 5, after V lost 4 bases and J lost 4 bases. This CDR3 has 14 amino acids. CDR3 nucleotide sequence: TGTGCCACCAGCACGGACAGGGCGCGCTATGGCTACACCTTC. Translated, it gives CATSTDRARYGYTF.

The CDR3 reads CASSLWTGTGNNEQFF. The DNA for the CDR3 is TGTGCCAGCAGCTTATGGACCGGGACAGGGAACAATGAGCAGTTCTTC. The V call is TRBV7-9, the J call TRBJ2-1, with 9 nucleotides matching TRBD1. Germline V CDR1 and CDR2: SEHNR, FQNEAQ (reference sequence). The ends lost 2 bases at V and 5 bases at J; junction bases unmatched: 7. The CDR3 length is 16 residues.

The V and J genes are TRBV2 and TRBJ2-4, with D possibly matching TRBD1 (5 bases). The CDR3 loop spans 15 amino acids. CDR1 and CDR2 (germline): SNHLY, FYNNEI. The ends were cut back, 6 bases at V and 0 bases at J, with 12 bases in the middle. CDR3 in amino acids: CASRDTVIAKNIQYF. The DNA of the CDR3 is TGTGCCAGCAGGGACACAGTGATAGCCAAAAACATTCAGTACTTC. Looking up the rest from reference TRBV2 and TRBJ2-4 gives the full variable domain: EPEVTQTPSHQVTQMGQEVILRCVPISNHLYFYWYRQILGQKVEFLVSFYNNEISEKSEIFDDQFSVERPDGSNFTLKIRSTKLEDSAMYFCASRDTVIAKNIQYFGAGTRLSVL.

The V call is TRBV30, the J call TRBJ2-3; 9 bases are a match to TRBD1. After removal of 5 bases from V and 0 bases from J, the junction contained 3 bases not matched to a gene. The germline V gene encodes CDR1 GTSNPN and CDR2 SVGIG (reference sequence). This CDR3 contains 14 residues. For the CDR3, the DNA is TGTGCCTGGGGGACAGGGAGAAGCACAGATACGCAGTATTTT. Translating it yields CAWGTGRSTDTQYF.

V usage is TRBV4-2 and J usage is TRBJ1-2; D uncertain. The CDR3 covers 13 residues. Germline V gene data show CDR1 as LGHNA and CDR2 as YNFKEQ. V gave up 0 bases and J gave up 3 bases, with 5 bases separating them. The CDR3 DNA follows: TGTGCCAGCAGCCAAGATGCGGACTATGGCTACACCTTC. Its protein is CASSQDADYGYTF.

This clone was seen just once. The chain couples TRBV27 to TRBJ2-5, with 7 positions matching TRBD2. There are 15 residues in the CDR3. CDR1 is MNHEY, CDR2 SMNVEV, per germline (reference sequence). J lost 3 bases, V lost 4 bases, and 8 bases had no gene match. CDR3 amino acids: CASSSPGRVEETQYF. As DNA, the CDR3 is TGTGCCAGCAGTTCCCCGGGGAGGGTGGAAGAGACCCAGTACTTC.

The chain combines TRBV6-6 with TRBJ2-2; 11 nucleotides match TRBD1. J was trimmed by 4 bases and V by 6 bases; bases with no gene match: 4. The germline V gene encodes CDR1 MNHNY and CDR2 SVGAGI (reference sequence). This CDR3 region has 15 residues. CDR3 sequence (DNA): TGTGCCAGCAGCCCCGGGACAGGGGGCACCGGGGAGCTGTTTTTT. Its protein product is CASSPGTGGTGELFF.

This chain's CDR3 is CASSGRLGTERYF. Here the CDR3 DNA reads TGTGCCAGCAGCGGTCGTTTAGGGACAGAAAGGTACTTC. V is TRBV7-4 and J is TRBJ2-4; 7 nucleotides agree with TRBD1. J was trimmed by 15 bases and V by 5 bases; bases with no gene match: 13. The CDR3 length is 13 residues. Germline V gene data show CDR1 as SGHVT and CDR2 as SQSDAQ.

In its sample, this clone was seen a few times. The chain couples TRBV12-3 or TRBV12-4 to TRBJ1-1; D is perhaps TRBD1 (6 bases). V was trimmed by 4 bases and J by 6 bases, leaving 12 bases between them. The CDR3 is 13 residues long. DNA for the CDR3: TGTGCCAGCAGTTCCACAGGGTTCGCTGAAGCTTTCTTT. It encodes CASSSTGFAEAFF.

The DNA of the CDR3 is TGTGCCTGGAGTCCCGGGACAGGGCTATACAATGAGCAGTTCTTC. It specifies CAWSPGTGLYNEQFF. This chain uses TRBV30 with TRBJ2-1, with 9 bases identical to TRBD1. J was trimmed by 4 bases and V by 2 bases; bases with no gene match: 6. CDR1 GTSNPN and CDR2 SVGIG come from the germline V gene (reference sequence). This CDR3 is built from 15 residues.

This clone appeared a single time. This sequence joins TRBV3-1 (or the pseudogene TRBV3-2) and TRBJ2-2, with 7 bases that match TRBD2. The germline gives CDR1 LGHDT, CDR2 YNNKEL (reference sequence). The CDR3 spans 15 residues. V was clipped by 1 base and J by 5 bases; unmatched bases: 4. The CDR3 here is CASSQGEGYTGELFF. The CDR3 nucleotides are TGTGCCAGCAGCCAAGGGGAGGGATATACCGGGGAGCTGTTTTTT.

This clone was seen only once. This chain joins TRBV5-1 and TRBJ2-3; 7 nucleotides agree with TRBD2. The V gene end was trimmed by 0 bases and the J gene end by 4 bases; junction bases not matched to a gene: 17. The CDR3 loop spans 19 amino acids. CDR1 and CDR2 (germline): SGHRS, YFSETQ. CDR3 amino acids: CASSLALHPIRDYADTQYF. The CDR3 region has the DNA TGCGCCAGCAGCTTGGCCTTACACCCGATTCGGGACTACGCAGATACGCAGTATTTT.

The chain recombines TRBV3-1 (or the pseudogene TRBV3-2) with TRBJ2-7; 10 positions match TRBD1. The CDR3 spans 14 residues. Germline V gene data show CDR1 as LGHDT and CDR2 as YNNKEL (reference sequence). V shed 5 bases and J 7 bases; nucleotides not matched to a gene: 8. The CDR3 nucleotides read TGTGCCAGCAGCTCCCGGGACAGGGGCGAGGAGCAGTACTTC. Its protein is CASSSRDRGEEQYF.

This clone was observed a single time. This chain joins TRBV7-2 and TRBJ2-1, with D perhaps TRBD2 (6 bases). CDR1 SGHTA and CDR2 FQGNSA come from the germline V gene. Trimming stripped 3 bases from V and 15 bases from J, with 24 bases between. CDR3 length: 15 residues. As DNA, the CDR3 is TGTGCCAGCAGCTTTCGGCCCGGAGACACGACCGGGAGGTTCTTC. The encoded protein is CASSFRPGDTTGRFF. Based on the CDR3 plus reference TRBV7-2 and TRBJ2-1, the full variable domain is GAGVSQSPSNKVTEKGKDVELRCDPISGHTALYWYRQSLGQGLEFLIYFQGNSAPDKSGLPSDRFSAERTGGSVSTLTIQRTQQEDSAVYLCASSFRPGDTTGRFFGPGTRLTVL.

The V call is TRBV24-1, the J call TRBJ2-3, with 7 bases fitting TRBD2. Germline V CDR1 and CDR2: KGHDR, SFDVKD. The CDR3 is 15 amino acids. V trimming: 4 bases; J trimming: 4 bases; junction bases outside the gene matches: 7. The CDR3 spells CATSDLRREPDTQYF. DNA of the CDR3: TGTGCCACCAGTGACTTGCGGCGGGAGCCAGATACGCAGTATTTT.

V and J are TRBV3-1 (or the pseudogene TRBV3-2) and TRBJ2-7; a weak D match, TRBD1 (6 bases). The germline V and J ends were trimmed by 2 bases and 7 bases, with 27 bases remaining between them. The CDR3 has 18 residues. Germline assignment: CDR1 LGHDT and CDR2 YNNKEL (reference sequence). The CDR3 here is CASSQFQASRDKVGEQYF. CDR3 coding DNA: TGTGCCAGCAGCCAATTTCAAGCGAGCCGGGACAAAGTGGGAGAGCAGTACTTC.